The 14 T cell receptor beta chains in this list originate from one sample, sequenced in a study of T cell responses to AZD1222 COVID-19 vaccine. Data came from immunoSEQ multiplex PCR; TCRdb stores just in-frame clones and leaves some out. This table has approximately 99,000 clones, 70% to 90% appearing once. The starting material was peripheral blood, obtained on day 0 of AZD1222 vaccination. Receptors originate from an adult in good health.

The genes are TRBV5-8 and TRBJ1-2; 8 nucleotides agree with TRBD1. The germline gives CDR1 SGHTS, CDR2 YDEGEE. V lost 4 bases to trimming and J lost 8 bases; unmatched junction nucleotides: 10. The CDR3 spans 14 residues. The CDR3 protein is CASSHGTGSRGYTF. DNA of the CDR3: TGTGCCAGCAGCCACGGGACAGGCTCACGGGGCTACACCTTC.

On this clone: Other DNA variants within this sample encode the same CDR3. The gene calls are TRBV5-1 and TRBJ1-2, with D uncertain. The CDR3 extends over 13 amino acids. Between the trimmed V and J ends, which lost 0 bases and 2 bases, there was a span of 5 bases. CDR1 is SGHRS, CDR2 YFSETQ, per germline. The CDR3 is CASSLEINYGYTF. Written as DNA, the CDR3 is TGCGCCAGCAGCTTGGAGATAAACTATGGCTACACCTTC.

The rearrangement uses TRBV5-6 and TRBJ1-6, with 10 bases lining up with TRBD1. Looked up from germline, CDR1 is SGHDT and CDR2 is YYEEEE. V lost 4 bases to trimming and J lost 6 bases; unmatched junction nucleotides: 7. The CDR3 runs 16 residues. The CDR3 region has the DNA TGTGCCAGCAGCGGGGGACAGGGGAATATTAATTCACCCCTCCACTTT. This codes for CASSGGQGNINSPLHF.

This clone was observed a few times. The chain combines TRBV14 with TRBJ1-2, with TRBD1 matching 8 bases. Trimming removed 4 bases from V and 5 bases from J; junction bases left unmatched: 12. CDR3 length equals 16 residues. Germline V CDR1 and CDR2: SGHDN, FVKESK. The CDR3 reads CASSPTSDRAEYGYTF. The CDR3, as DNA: TGTGCCAGCAGCCCTACCTCGGACAGGGCGGAATATGGCTACACCTTC.

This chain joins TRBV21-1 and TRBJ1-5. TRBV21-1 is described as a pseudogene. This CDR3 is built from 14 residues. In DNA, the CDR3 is TGTGCCAGCAGCGATATACTACGTCTGTCGCCCCAGCATTTT. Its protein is CASSDILRLSPQHF.

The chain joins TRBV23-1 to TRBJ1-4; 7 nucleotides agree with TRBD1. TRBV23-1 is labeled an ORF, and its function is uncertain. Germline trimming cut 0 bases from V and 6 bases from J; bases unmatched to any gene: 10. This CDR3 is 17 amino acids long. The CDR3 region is CASSQSSVRDRDEKLFF. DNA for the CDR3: TGCGCCAGCAGTCAATCCAGTGTTCGAGACAGGGATGAAAAACTGTTTTTT.

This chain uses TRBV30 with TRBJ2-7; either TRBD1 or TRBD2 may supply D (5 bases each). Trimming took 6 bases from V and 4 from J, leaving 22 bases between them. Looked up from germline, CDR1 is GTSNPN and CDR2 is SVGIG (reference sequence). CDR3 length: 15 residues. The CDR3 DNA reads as TGTGCCTGCGGTTGGGACCCACAGATAGGATACGAGCAGTACTTC. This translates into CACGWDPQIGYEQYF.

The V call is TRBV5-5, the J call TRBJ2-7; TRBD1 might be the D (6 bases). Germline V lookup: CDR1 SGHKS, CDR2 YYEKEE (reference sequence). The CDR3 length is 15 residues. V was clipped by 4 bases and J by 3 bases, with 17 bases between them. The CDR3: CASSTQPGAHYEQYF. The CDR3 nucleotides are TGTGCCAGCAGCACGCAACCAGGGGCTCACTACGAGCAGTACTTC.

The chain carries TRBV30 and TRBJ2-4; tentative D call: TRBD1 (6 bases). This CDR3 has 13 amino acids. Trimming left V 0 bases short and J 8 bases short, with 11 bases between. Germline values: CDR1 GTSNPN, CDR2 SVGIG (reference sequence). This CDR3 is CAWSVQGTDIQYF. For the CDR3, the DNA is TGTGCCTGGAGTGTTCAGGGGACGGACATTCAGTACTTC. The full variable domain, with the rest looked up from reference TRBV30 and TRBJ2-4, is SQTIHQWPATLVQPVGSPLSLECTVEGTSNPNLYWYRQAAGRGLQLLFYSVGIGQISSEVPQNLSASRPQDRQFILSSKKLLLSDSGFYLCAWSVQGTDIQYFGAGTRLSVL.

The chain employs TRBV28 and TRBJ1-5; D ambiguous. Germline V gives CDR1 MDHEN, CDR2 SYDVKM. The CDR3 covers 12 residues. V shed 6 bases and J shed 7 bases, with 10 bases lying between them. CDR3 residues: CASRQQLQPQHF. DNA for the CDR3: TGTGCCAGCAGACAGCAGTTGCAGCCCCAGCATTTT.

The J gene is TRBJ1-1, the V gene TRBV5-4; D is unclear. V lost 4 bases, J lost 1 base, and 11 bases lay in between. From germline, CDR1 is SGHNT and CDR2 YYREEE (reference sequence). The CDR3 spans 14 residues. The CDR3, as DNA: TGTGCCAGCAGCCCGGAGGTGTCGAACACTGAAGCTTTCTTT. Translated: CASSPEVSNTEAFF.

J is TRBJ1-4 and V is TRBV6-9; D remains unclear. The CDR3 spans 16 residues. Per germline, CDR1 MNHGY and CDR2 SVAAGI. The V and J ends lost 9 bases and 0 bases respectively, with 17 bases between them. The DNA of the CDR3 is TGTGCCAGAACAGTGCCTAAAGTTGCAACTAATGAAAAACTGTTTTTT. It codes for CARTVPKVATNEKLFF.

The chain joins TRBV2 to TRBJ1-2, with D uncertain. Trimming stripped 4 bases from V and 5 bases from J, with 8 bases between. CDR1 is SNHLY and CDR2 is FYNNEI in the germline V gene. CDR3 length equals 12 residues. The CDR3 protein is CASSGAPYGYTF. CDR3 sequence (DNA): TGTGCCAGCAGTGGTGCCCCTTATGGCTACACCTTC.

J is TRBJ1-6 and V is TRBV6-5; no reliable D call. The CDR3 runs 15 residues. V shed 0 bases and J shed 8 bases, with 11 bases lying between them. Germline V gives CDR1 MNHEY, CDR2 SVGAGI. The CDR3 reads CASSYSRSPDSPLHF. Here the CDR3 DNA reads TGTGCCAGCAGTTACTCCCGGAGTCCTGATTCACCCCTCCACTTT.